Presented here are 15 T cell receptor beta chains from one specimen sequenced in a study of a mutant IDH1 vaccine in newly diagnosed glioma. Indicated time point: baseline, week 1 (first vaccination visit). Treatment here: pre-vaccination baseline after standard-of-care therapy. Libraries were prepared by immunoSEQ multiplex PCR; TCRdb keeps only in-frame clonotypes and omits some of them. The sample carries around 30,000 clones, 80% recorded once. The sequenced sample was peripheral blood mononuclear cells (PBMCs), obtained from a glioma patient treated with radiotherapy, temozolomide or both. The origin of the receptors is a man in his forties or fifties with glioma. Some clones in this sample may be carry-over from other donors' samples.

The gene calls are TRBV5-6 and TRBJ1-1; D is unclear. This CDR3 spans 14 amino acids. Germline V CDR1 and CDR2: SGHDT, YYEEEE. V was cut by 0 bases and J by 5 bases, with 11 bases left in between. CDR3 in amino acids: CASSLDGEKTEAFF. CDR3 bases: TGTGCCAGCAGCTTGGATGGGGAGAAGACTGAAGCTTTCTTT.

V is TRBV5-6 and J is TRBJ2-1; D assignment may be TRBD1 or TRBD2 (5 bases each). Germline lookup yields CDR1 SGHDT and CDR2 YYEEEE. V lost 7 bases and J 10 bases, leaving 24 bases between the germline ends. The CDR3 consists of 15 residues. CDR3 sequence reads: CASGTSPVRSVEQFF. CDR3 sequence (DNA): TGTGCCAGCGGGACCTCACCAGTTCGGAGTGTAGAGCAGTTCTTC.

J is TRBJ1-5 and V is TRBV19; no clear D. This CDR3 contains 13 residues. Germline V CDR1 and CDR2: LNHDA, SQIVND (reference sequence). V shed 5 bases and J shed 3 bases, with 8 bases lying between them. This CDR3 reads CASSPAYNQPQHF. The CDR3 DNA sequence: TGTGCCAGTAGTCCAGCATACAATCAGCCCCAGCATTTT.

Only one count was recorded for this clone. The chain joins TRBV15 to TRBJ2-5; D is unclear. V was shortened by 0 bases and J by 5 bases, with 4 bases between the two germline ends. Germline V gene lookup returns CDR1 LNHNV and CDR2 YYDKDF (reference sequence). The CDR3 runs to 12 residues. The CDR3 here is CATSREGETQYF. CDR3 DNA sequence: TGTGCCACCAGCAGAGAGGGGGAGACCCAGTACTTC.

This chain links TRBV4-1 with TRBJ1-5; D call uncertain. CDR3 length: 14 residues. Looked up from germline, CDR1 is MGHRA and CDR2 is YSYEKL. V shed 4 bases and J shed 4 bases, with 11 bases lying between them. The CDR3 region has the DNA TGCGCCAGCAGCCCCGCGGAAAAAAATCAGCCCCAGCATTTT. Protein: CASSPAEKNQPQHF.

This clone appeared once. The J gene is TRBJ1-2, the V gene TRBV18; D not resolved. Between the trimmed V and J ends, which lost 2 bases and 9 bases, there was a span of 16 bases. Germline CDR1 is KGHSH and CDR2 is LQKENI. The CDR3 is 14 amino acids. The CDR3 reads CASSPGSDRRRYTF. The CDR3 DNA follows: TGTGCCAGCTCACCAGGTTCCGACCGGAGACGCTACACCTTC.

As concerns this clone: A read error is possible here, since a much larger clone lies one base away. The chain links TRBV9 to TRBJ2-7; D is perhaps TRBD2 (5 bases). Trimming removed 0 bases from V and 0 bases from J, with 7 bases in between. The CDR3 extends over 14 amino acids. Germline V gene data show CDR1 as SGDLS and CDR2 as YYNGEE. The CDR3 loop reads CASSVGGSSYEQYF. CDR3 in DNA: TGTGCCAGCAGCGTAGGCGGGTCCTCCTACGAGCAGTACTTC.

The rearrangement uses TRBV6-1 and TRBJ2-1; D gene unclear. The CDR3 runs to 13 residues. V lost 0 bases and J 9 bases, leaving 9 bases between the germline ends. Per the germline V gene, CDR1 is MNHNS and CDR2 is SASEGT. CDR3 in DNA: TGTGCCAGCAGTGAAGCGCGGTCCGGTGAGCAGTTCTTC. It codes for CASSEARSGEQFF.

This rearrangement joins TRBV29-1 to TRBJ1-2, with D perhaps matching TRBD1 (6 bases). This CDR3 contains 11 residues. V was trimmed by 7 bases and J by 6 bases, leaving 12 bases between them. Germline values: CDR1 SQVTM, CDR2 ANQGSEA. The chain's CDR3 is CSAVGGNGYTF. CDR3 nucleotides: TGCAGCGCGGTAGGGGGTAATGGCTACACCTTC.

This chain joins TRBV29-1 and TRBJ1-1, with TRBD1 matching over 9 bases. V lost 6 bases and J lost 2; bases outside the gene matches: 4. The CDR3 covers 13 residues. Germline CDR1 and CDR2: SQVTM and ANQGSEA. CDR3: CSVAGQGNTEAFF. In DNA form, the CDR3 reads TGCAGCGTCGCGGGACAGGGAAACACTGAAGCTTTCTTT.

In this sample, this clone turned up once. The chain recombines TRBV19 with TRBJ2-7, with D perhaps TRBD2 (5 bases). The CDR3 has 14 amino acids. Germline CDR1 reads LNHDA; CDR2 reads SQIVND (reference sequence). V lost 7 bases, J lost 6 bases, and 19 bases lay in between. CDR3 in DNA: TGTGCCAGTACCTCGGACGAAGGAGGTGGCGAGCAGTACTTC. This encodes CASTSDEGGGEQYF.

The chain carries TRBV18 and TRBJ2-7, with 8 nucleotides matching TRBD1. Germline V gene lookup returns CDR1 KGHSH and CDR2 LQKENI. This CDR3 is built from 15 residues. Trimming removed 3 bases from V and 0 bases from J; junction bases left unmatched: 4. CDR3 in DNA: TGTGCCAGCTCACCGACAGGGGCAAGCTCCTACGAGCAGTACTTC. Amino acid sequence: CASSPTGASSYEQYF.

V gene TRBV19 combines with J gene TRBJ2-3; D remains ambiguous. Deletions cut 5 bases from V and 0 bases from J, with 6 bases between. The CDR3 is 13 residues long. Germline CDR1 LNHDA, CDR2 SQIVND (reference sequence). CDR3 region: CASSRASTDTQYF. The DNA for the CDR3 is TGTGCCAGTAGTCGTGCTAGCACAGATACGCAGTATTTT.

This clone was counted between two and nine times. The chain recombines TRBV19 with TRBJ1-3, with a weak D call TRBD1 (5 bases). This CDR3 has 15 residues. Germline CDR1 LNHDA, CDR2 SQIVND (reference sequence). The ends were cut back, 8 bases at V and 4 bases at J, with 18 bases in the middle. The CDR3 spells CASGTETFFGNTIYF. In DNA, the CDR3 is TGTGCCAGTGGGACGGAAACTTTCTTCGGAAACACCATATATTTT.

The CDR3 bases are TGTGCCAGCAACAGGATCACTGAAGCTTTCTTT. This sequence encodes CASNRITEAFF. This rearrangement joins TRBV2 to TRBJ1-1; D might be TRBD1 (5 bases). Germline loops: CDR1 SNHLY, CDR2 FYNNEI. Trimming shortened V by 7 bases and J by 4 bases, and 7 bases separated the two germline ends. The CDR3 runs to 11 residues.